One sample yielded the 25 T cell receptor beta chains listed below, sequenced in a study of blood T cells in healthy people across ages. The authors ran a second PCR of roughly 6 to 12 cycles using a sample-barcoded 5' primer and a J-beta primer mix. Each CDR3 protein gets one entry after TCRdb re-called the 5' RACE reads with MiXCR. The table lists approximately 880,000 distinct CDR3 sequences, 40% to 60% of them singletons. Material for sequencing was blood. Receptors were obtained from a young man in good health.

This clonotype was detected only a few times. The gene calls are TRBV9 and TRBJ2-5; 7 bases fit TRBD1. With V trimmed by 4 bases and J by 5 bases, 11 bases remained unmatched. Germline V gives CDR1 SGDLS, CDR2 YYNGEE. The CDR3 runs 15 residues. DNA for the CDR3: TGTGCCAGCAGCTTTCGACAGGGTGGGCTGGAGACCCAGTACTTC. Residues: CASSFRQGGLETQYF. The entire variable domain, with the rest obtained from reference TRBV9 and TRBJ2-5, is as follows: DSGVTQTPKHLITATGQRVTLRCSPRSGDLSVYWYQQSLDQGLQFLIQYYNGEERAKGNILERFSAQQFPDLHSELNLSSLELGDSALYFCASSFRQGGLETQYFGPGTRLLVL.

The chain combines TRBV7-6 with TRBJ2-7; 10 bases are a match to TRBD1. This CDR3 has 15 amino acids. Germline-derived CDR1 and CDR2 are SGHVS and FNYEAQ. V lost 5 bases to trimming and J lost 0 bases; unmatched junction nucleotides: 4. The CDR3 DNA reads as TGTGCCAGCAGCGACCGGGACAGGGGCTCCTACGAGCAGTACTTC. Protein product: CASSDRDRGSYEQYF. The full variable domain, completed using reference TRBV7-6 and TRBJ2-7, is GAGVSQSPRYKVTKRGQDVALRCDPISGHVSLYWYRQALGQGPEFLTYFNYEAQQDKSGLPNDRFSAERPEGSISTLTIQRTEQRDSAMYRCASSDRDRGSYEQYFGPGTRLTVT.

The chain combines TRBV21-1 with TRBJ2-7. TRBV21-1 is a known pseudogene. The CDR3 contains 18 residues. This CDR3 is CASSKEPGVGSTSYEQYF. The DNA for the CDR3 is TGTGCCAGCAGCAAAGAACCTGGGGTAGGGTCGACCTCCTACGAGCAGTACTTC.

The chain combines TRBV6-1 with TRBJ2-4, with D perhaps TRBD2 (7 bases). The V gene lost 5 bases and the J gene lost 2 bases, with 16 bases spanning the gap. From germline, CDR1 is MNHNS and CDR2 SASEGT. The CDR3 spans 16 residues. CDR3 protein: CASSLRGGLTKNIQYF. DNA of the CDR3: TGTGCCAGCAGTTTAAGGGGGGGACTAACCAAAAACATTCAGTACTTC.

The rearrangement uses TRBV4-2 and TRBJ2-7; the D gene could be TRBD1 or TRBD2 (5 bases each). The CDR3 is 15 residues long. Germline loops: CDR1 LGHNA, CDR2 YNFKEQ. The V and J ends lost 1 base and 0 bases respectively, with 10 bases between them. For the CDR3, the DNA is TGTGCCAGCAGCCAAGCGCCGGGGACCTCCTACGAGCAGTACTTC. As protein: CASSQAPGTSYEQYF.

This clonotype was seen at least ten times. The chain uses TRBV20-1 and TRBJ2-7, with a possible D match to TRBD1 (6 bases). Germline V gene lookup returns CDR1 DFQATT and CDR2 SNEGSKA (reference sequence). CDR3 length: 15 residues. Trimming cost V 1 base and J 2 bases, with 15 bases left between them. The CDR3 region has the DNA TGCAGTGCTAGAGGCTCCCGTGGGACACCCTACGAGCAGTACTTC. It codes for CSARGSRGTPYEQYF.

This clonotype was observed at least ten times. The chain joins TRBV5-5 to TRBJ2-7; D not certain. V gave up 2 bases and J gave up 2 bases, with 11 bases separating them. CDR1 is SGHKS and CDR2 is YYEKEE in the germline V gene (reference sequence). The CDR3 contains 14 residues. The CDR3 nucleotides read TGTGCCAGCAGCTTAGGAGTAGTTCCCTACGAGCAGTACTTC. Translation: CASSLGVVPYEQYF.

The CDR3 DNA sequence: TGTGCCAGCAGTTTGAGTCAGGCGGGAGAGACCCAGTACTTC. Translating gives CASSLSQAGETQYF. The V and J genes are TRBV27 and TRBJ2-5, with D possibly being TRBD2 (5 bases). This CDR3 contains 14 residues. V gave up 3 bases and J gave up 4 bases, with 12 bases separating them. Germline V gene data show CDR1 as MNHEY and CDR2 as SMNVEV (reference sequence).

Notes on this clonotype: A read error may produce the germline difference seen at one junction end. V gene TRBV24-1 combines with J gene TRBJ1-5; TRBD1 might be the D (5 bases). The CDR3 is 14 residues long. CDR1 is KGHDR and CDR2 is SFDVKD in the germline V gene. CDR3 sequence: CATGERQSNQPQHF. CDR3 sequence (DNA): TGTGCCACCGGTGAGAGACAGAGTAATCAGCCCCAGCATTTT.

This clonotype was observed once. The V gene is TRBV14, the J gene TRBJ2-1, with 8 bases fitting TRBD1. With V trimmed by 5 bases and J by 5 bases, 8 bases remained unmatched. The CDR3 extends over 15 amino acids. The germline gives CDR1 SGHDN, CDR2 FVKESK. The CDR3 coding sequence is TGTGCCAGCAGCAACCACAGGGGGAGCAACAATGAGCAGTTCTTC. Translated: CASSNHRGSNNEQFF.

In its sample, this clonotype was seen a few times. The V and J genes are TRBV15 and TRBJ2-5, with no clear D. The CDR3 sequence is 13 residues long. The germline gives CDR1 LNHNV, CDR2 YYDKDF (reference sequence). Deletions cut 3 bases from V and 1 base from J, with 6 bases between. This chain's CDR3 is CATSRAVQETQYF. The DNA of the CDR3 is TGTGCCACCAGCAGGGCAGTCCAAGAGACCCAGTACTTC.

This clonotype occurred a few times. V is TRBV7-9 and J is TRBJ2-7, with D unresolved. Trimming left V 1 base short and J 0 bases short, with 10 bases between. Germline CDR1 reads SEHNR; CDR2 reads FQNEAQ (reference sequence). The CDR3 loop spans 15 amino acids. The CDR3 DNA reads as TGTGCCAGCAGCTTAGATGCCAGCCTCTCCTACGAGCAGTACTTC. The encoded protein is CASSLDASLSYEQYF.

This CDR3 reads CASQRGGKNEQFF. Written as DNA, the CDR3 is TGTGCCAGCCAGCGGGGGGGCAAGAATGAGCAGTTCTTC. The chain is built from TRBV28 and TRBJ2-1; the match to TRBD2 covers 10 bases. This CDR3 spans 13 amino acids. The trim removed 8 bases at V and 7 bases at J, leaving 5 bases unmatched. The germline V gene encodes CDR1 MDHEN and CDR2 SYDVKM.

The rearrangement uses TRBV6-1 and TRBJ2-1, with D possibly matching TRBD2 (6 bases). Germline assignment: CDR1 MNHNS and CDR2 SASEGT. CDR3 length equals 16 residues. Trimming took off 1 base at V and 4 bases at J, with 14 bases between the two ends. The CDR3 DNA sequence: TGTGCCAGCAGTGAAGGCGGGGCCATACTATACAATGAGCAGTTCTTC. This translates into CASSEGGAILYNEQFF.

This clonotype was seen a few times. This chain uses TRBV20-1 with TRBJ1-6; 9 nucleotides match TRBD1. Trimming removed 3 bases from V and 10 bases from J; junction bases left unmatched: 10. CDR1 and CDR2 (germline): DFQATT, SNEGSKA (reference sequence). The CDR3 sequence is 15 residues long. The CDR3 loop is CSASGPGQGWSPLHF. In DNA, the CDR3 is TGCAGTGCTAGCGGACCGGGACAGGGATGGTCACCCCTCCACTTT.

V is TRBV6-2 or TRBV6-3 and J is TRBJ1-1; no reliable D call. Trimming took off 2 bases at V and 4 bases at J, with 11 bases between the two ends. Germline CDR1 reads MNHEY; CDR2 reads SVGEGT. This CDR3 is built from 14 residues. CDR3 in DNA: TGTGCCAGCAGTTACAACGCCCGTGCCACTGAAGCTTTCTTT. Translation gives CASSYNARATEAFF.

Here the CDR3 DNA reads TGCAGTACCGGGACTGAACTTTCTGAAAAACTGTTTTTT. This gives the protein CSTGTELSEKLFF. The chain employs TRBV20-1 and TRBJ1-4; tentatively, D is TRBD1 (5 bases). The V and J ends lost 8 bases and 7 bases respectively, with 17 bases between them. This CDR3 contains 13 residues. Germline CDR1 and CDR2: DFQATT and SNEGSKA (reference sequence).

A single count supports this clonotype. The junction departs from the called germline gene at one end, perhaps through a read error. This sequence joins TRBV27 and TRBJ1-3; D is undetermined. There are 13 residues in the CDR3. Germline V gene lookup returns CDR1 MNHEY and CDR2 SMNVEV (reference sequence). The CDR3 region is CASSDYSGNTVYF. DNA of the CDR3: TGTGCCAGCAGTGACTACTCTGGAAACACCGTATATTTT.

This clonotype appeared a few times. The chain carries TRBV6-1 and TRBJ2-7; D not resolved. The V gene's germline CDR1 is MNHNS and CDR2 SASEGT. This CDR3 contains 14 residues. V was shortened by 1 base and J by 11 bases, with 18 bases between the two germline ends. CDR3 coding DNA: TGTGCCAGCAGTGAAGAGACAAGATCGAAGGTGAAGTACTTC. Its protein product is CASSEETRSKVKYF.

The CDR3 region is CSARVGNNNEQFF. CDR3 in DNA: TGCAGTGCTAGAGTAGGCAATAACAATGAGCAGTTCTTC. The chain uses TRBV20-1 and TRBJ2-1; D call uncertain. Trimming cost V 1 base and J 5 bases, with 9 bases left between them. The CDR3 is 13 amino acids. CDR1 DFQATT and CDR2 SNEGSKA come from the germline V gene (reference sequence).

This clonotype was seen a few times. The chain is built from TRBV5-1 and TRBJ1-1; D ambiguous. CDR3 length: 14 residues. The germline V gene has CDR1 SGHRS and CDR2 YFSETQ. V lost 0 bases, J lost 7 bases, and 13 bases lay in between. The CDR3 DNA is TGCGCCAGCAGCTTGGGAGTCACGGTTCTTGAAGCTTTCTTT. It specifies CASSLGVTVLEAFF.

The J gene is TRBJ2-1, the V gene TRBV6-2 or TRBV6-3; the match to TRBD1 covers 9 bases. Germline V lookup: CDR1 MNHEY, CDR2 SVGEGT. V shed 5 bases, J shed 9 bases, and the junction held 5 bases outside the gene matches. The CDR3 is 13 amino acids. The CDR3 region has the DNA TGTGCCAGCAGTGTTTCGACAGGGGGTGAGCAGTTCTTC. This sequence encodes CASSVSTGGEQFF.

The chain combines TRBV28 with TRBJ2-3; the D gene is possibly TRBD2 (5 bases). Trimming took 8 bases from V and 1 from J, leaving 13 bases between them. Germline loops: CDR1 MDHEN, CDR2 SYDVKM. CDR3 size: 14 residues. CDR3 in amino acids: CASGSSAGTDTQYF. The DNA for the CDR3 is TGTGCCAGCGGGAGTAGCGCTGGCACAGATACGCAGTATTTT.

The J gene is TRBJ1-2, the V gene TRBV6-5; D perhaps matches TRBD1 (6 bases). This CDR3 spans 15 amino acids. Trimming removed 4 bases from V and 8 bases from J, with 20 bases in between. In germline, CDR1 is MNHEY, CDR2 SVGAGI. The CDR3 loop reads CASSSLTGQGWGYTF. In DNA form, the CDR3 reads TGTGCCAGCAGTTCACTTACGGGACAAGGCTGGGGCTACACCTTC.

To note about this clonotype: The germline gene is not matched at one end of the junction; a read error may be the cause. V is TRBV27 and J is TRBJ2-3; TRBD1 is a possible D gene (5 bases). The CDR3 is made up of 15 amino acids. Germline lookup yields CDR1 MNHEY and CDR2 SMNVEV (reference sequence). Written as DNA, the CDR3 is TGTGCCAGCAGTTTATTGTCCAGGGCGGCAGATGCGCAGTATTTT. Protein: CASSLLSRAADAQYF.